This T cell receptor beta chain is from a study of OX40 agonist ivuxolimab in advanced cancers. Study summary: Patients enrolled in dose escalation were diagnosed with hepatocellular carcinoma, melanoma, renal cell or head and neck cancer.

Generated by immunoSEQ multiplex PCR, the TCRdb table keeps only in-frame clones and is missing some. The sample holds 20,000 to 25,000 clones, 85% to 90% seen once. The CDR3 consists of 13 residues. The V gene's germline CDR1 is MGHRA and CDR2 YSYEKL. V was pared by 3 bases and J by 4 bases, with 10 bases between. No patient had autoimmune disease or received systemic immunosuppression. Points from the study as a whole: On average, a greater number of expanded clones characterised CD8+ T cells relative to CD4+.

Concerning this clone: The antigen is undetermined.

The chain is built from TRBV4-1 and TRBJ2-7; D is unresolved. This TCR was recovered from an adult with an advanced solid tumor such as melanoma, head and neck, liver or kidney cancer. Sequenced material: CD4+ or CD8+ T cells sorted from blood, taken in a trial of the OX40 agonist ivuxolimab. CDR3 in DNA: TGCGCCAGCAGCCAGGCCGACCGGTACGAGCAGTACTTC. Amino acid sequence: CASSQADRYEQYF.